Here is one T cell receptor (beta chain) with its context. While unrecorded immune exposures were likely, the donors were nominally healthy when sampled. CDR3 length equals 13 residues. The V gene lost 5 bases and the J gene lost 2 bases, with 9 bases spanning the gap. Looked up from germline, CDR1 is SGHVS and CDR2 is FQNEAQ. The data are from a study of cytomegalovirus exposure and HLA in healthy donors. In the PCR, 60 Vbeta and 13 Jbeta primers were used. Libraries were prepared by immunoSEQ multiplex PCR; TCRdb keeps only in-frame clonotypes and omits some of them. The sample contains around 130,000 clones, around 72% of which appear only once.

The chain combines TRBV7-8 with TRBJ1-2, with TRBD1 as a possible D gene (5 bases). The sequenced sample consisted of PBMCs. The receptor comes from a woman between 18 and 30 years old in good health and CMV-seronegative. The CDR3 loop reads CASSVTVNYGYTF. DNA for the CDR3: TGTGCCAGCAGCGTGACAGTGAACTATGGCTACACCTTC. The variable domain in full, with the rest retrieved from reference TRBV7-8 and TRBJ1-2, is GAGVSQSPRYKVAKRGQDVALRCDPISGHVSLFWYQQALGQGPEFLTYFQNEAQLDKSGLPSDRFFAERPEGSVSTLKIQRTQQEDSAVYLCASSVTVNYGYTFGSGTRLTVV.